The 32 T cell receptor beta chains listed next were all sequenced from one sample in a study of T-cell memory formation after mild COVID-19. From the 5' RACE reads, TCRdb called clonotypes with MiXCR, one entry per CDR3 protein. The sample includes hundreds of thousands of distinct CDR3 sequences, over 15% of them seen just once. Sequencing input: PBMCs or a T cell subset sorted from them (not recorded which). The receptor source for this set is an adult woman who had mild COVID-19 (a few samples of this study predate the infection). Cell type and time point are not known.

The chain employs TRBV5-4 and TRBJ2-7; 11 nucleotides match TRBD2. Germline-derived CDR1 and CDR2 are SGHNT and YYREEE (reference sequence). CDR3 length: 16 residues. Unmatched junction bases numbered 5, after V lost 1 base and J lost 2 bases. In nucleotides, the CDR3 is TGTGCCAGCAGCTTGCCGGCTAGCGGGGGGACCTACGAGCAGTACTTC. Translation gives CASSLPASGGTYEQYF.

This chain links TRBV12-3 or TRBV12-4 with TRBJ1-5, with TRBD1 matching 7 bases. The ends lost 7 bases at V and 7 bases at J; junction bases unmatched: 4. The CDR3 covers 12 residues. The CDR3 loop is CASNRGRQPQHF. CDR3 DNA sequence: TGTGCCAGCAACAGGGGAAGACAGCCCCAGCATTTT.

This clonotype has just a few counts. The genes are TRBV20-1 and TRBJ1-4; 9 nucleotides align to TRBD1. The germline gives CDR1 DFQATT, CDR2 SNEGSKA (reference sequence). J lost 7 bases, V lost 2 bases, and 5 bases had no gene match. The CDR3 covers 14 residues. CDR3 sequence reads: CSARTGGAGEKLFF. CDR3 sequence (DNA): TGCAGTGCTAGAACAGGGGGCGCGGGTGAAAAACTGTTTTTT.

The chain couples TRBV3-1 to TRBJ1-2; 8 bases line up with TRBD1. The CDR3 runs 15 residues. From germline, CDR1 is LGHDT and CDR2 YNNKEL (reference sequence). The ends lost 4 bases at V and 7 bases at J; junction bases unmatched: 11. The CDR3: CASSPRDRSRPGYTF. The DNA of the CDR3 is TGTGCCAGCAGCCCCAGGGACAGGTCCCGGCCTGGCTACACCTTC.

This clonotype has a count of ten or more. The chain combines TRBV7-8 with TRBJ2-7; D uncertain. CDR1 is SGHVS and CDR2 is FQNEAQ in the germline V gene. The CDR3 has 14 amino acids. The V end was cut by 3 bases, the J end by 4 bases, with 13 bases between. The CDR3 bases are TGTGCCAGCAGCTTTGAGGTAGGGCGGTACGAGCAGTACTTC. Translated, it gives CASSFEVGRYEQYF.

Only a few counts were recorded for this clonotype. The chain combines TRBV5-1 with TRBJ2-2, with D maybe TRBD2 (5 bases). There are 17 residues in the CDR3. Germline values: CDR1 SGHRS, CDR2 YFSETQ. Trimming shortened V by 0 bases and J by 3 bases, and 15 bases separated the two germline ends. The CDR3 DNA reads TGCGCCAGCAGCTTGGCCGGTGTTAGCGTCGACACCGGGGAGCTGTTTTTT. Amino acid sequence: CASSLAGVSVDTGELFF.

There are a few counts of this clonotype. The chain has TRBV4-1 and TRBJ2-7; D remains unclear. The CDR3 has 17 residues. V dropped 0 bases and J dropped 0 bases, with 15 bases sitting between them. The germline gives CDR1 MGHRA, CDR2 YSYEKL. Written as DNA, the CDR3 is TGCGCCAGCAGCCAAGAACCCGGTAGCCCGAGCTCCTACGAGCAGTACTTC. Translating it yields CASSQEPGSPSSYEQYF.

This clonotype was picked up a small number of times. The CDR3 DNA reads as TGCAGTGCCCCGGGACTAGCGGGAGGTGGGGCCACAGATACGCAGTATTTT. It yields the protein CSAPGLAGGGATDTQYF. The rearrangement uses TRBV20-1 and TRBJ2-3; 15 nucleotides agree with TRBD2. The V gene end was trimmed by 6 bases and the J gene end by 2 bases; junction bases not matched to a gene: 9. This CDR3 comprises 17 residues. The germline CDR1 and CDR2 sequences are DFQATT and SNEGSKA (reference sequence).

This clonotype turned up a few times. The CDR3 here is CASSQSGTDTQYF. The CDR3 DNA reads as TGTGCCAGCAGTCAATCCGGGACAGATACGCAGTATTTT. This chain uses TRBV28 with TRBJ2-3; no definite D call. The germline CDR1 and CDR2 sequences are MDHEN and SYDVKM. This CDR3 is 13 amino acids long. The ends were cut back, 5 bases at V and 3 bases at J, with 9 bases in the middle.

The V call is TRBV5-1, the J call TRBJ1-1; possibly TRBD1 for D (6 bases). Trimming took 4 bases from V and 3 from J, leaving 16 bases between them. This CDR3 contains 15 residues. Germline V CDR1 and CDR2: SGHRS, YFSETQ. For the CDR3, the DNA is TGCGCCAGCAGCAGATTACAGGGCGGGGACACTGAAGCTTTCTTT. This encodes CASSRLQGGDTEAFF.

The chain has TRBV5-1 and TRBJ1-6; tentatively, D is TRBD1 (5 bases). Looked up from germline, CDR1 is SGHRS and CDR2 is YFSETQ. The CDR3 runs 14 residues. The V and J ends lost 4 bases and 7 bases respectively, with 12 bases between them. CDR3 coding DNA: TGCGCCAGCAGCGAGGGGTCCTCCAATTCACCCCTCCACTTT. This translates into CASSEGSSNSPLHF.

The rearrangement uses TRBV18 and TRBJ2-3; D ambiguous. V lost 2 bases to trimming and J lost 3 bases, with 9 bases between them. CDR3 length: 14 amino acids. From germline, CDR1 is KGHSH and CDR2 LQKENI. The CDR3 DNA reads as TGTGCCAGCTCACCAAACTATGAGACAGATACGCAGTATTTT. The encoded protein is CASSPNYETDTQYF.

V usage is TRBV6-6 and J usage is TRBJ1-4; D is unresolved. The CDR3 has 15 amino acids. The germline V gene encodes CDR1 MNHNY and CDR2 SVGAGI (reference sequence). V was pared by 5 bases and J by 6 bases, with 16 bases between. CDR3 nucleotides: TGTGCCAGCAGTCCTCTACTGGTCTTAGATGAAAAACTGTTTTTT. It encodes CASSPLLVLDEKLFF.

The chain combines TRBV3-1 with TRBJ2-1, with TRBD2 identical over 10 bases. The CDR3 has 20 residues. Germline trimming cut 0 bases from V and 1 base from J; bases unmatched to any gene: 12. In germline, CDR1 is LGHDT, CDR2 YNNKEL (reference sequence). CDR3 amino acids: CASSQDRQVLAGVSYNEQFF. The CDR3, as DNA: TGTGCCAGCAGCCAAGACCGTCAGGTTCTAGCGGGGGTTTCCTACAATGAGCAGTTCTTC.

This clonotype was observed a handful of times. The gene calls are TRBV5-6 and TRBJ2-3, with D hard to call. The CDR3 runs to 15 residues. The germline CDR1 and CDR2 sequences are SGHDT and YYEEEE. Trimming stripped 4 bases from V and 1 base from J, with 13 bases between. The CDR3 sequence is CASSRIGRGTDTQYF. CDR3 sequence (DNA): TGTGCCAGCAGCCGGATCGGACGGGGCACAGATACGCAGTATTTT.

J is TRBJ1-2 and V is TRBV5-6; no definite D call. CDR3 length: 14 amino acids. Germline V lookup: CDR1 SGHDT, CDR2 YYEEEE. Trimming stripped 5 bases from V and 4 bases from J, with 15 bases between. In DNA form, the CDR3 reads TGTGCCAGCAGGCTGACGGGCGGTTCCTATGGCTACACCTTC. It specifies CASRLTGGSYGYTF.

The CDR3 here is CASSKGPVDNGNEQFF. In nucleotides, the CDR3 is TGTGCCAGCAGCAAAGGACCGGTTGATAATGGCAATGAGCAGTTCTTC. The chain is built from TRBV7-2 and TRBJ2-1; D unclear. Per the germline V gene, CDR1 is SGHTA and CDR2 is FQGNSA. The ends were cut back, 5 bases at V and 6 bases at J, with 20 bases in the middle. The CDR3 runs to 16 residues.

The chain carries TRBV15 and TRBJ1-5; possibly TRBD1 for D (5 bases). The CDR3 length is 15 residues. From germline, CDR1 is LNHNV and CDR2 YYDKDF (reference sequence). V lost 4 bases to trimming and J lost 4 bases, with 14 bases between them. The CDR3 region is CATSIEGAGNQPQHF. As DNA, the CDR3 is TGTGCCACCAGCATAGAAGGGGCCGGGAATCAGCCCCAGCATTTT.

In DNA form, the CDR3 reads TGTGCCAGCAGCTCCCGGACTAGCGCAGGAGAGACCCAGTACTTC. Translating it yields CASSSRTSAGETQYF. The V call is TRBV7-3, the J call TRBJ2-5; 9 nucleotides align to TRBD2. The V gene end was trimmed by 4 bases and the J gene end by 4 bases; junction bases not matched to a gene: 7. CDR3 length: 15 amino acids. CDR1 SGHTA and CDR2 FQGTGA come from the germline V gene.

The chain uses TRBV7-6 and TRBJ1-2; 7 bases are a match to TRBD1. With V trimmed by 1 base and J by 3 bases, 5 bases remained unmatched. The CDR3 consists of 15 residues. CDR1 is SGHVS, CDR2 FNYEAQ, per germline. This chain's CDR3 is CASSLGTGADYGYTF. DNA for the CDR3: TGTGCCAGCAGCTTAGGTACAGGGGCTGACTATGGCTACACCTTC.

The chain combines TRBV5-1 with TRBJ2-1, with D unresolved. The CDR3 length is 16 residues. The germline CDR1 and CDR2 sequences are SGHRS and YFSETQ. Trimming took off 4 bases at V and 0 bases at J, with 14 bases between the two ends. CDR3 protein: CASSKSEPSSYNEQFF. The CDR3 coding sequence is TGCGCCAGCAGCAAAAGCGAGCCTAGCTCCTACAATGAGCAGTTCTTC.

V gene TRBV10-3 combines with J gene TRBJ1-5; D not resolved. Germline V CDR1 and CDR2: ENHRY, SYGVKD. V was trimmed by 11 bases and J by 0 bases, leaving 17 bases between them. The length of the CDR3 is 15 residues. The CDR3 loop reads CASREGLASNQPQHF. The CDR3 bases are TGTGCCTCGCGGGAGGGATTAGCTAGCAATCAGCCCCAGCATTTT.

This clonotype was recorded at least ten times. CDR3 nucleotides: TGTGCCACCAGTGATCAAGGGGATAGGTACAATGAGCAGTTCTTC. This gives the protein CATSDQGDRYNEQFF. The chain uses TRBV24-1 and TRBJ2-1; D is possibly TRBD1 (5 bases). Trimming cost V 3 bases and J 4 bases, with 12 bases left between them. The germline V gene encodes CDR1 KGHDR and CDR2 SFDVKD. The CDR3 extends over 15 amino acids.

This chain connects TRBV5-5 to TRBJ2-5; D is unresolved. V gave up 1 base and J gave up 3 bases, with 10 bases separating them. Germline V CDR1 and CDR2: SGHKS, YYEKEE (reference sequence). The CDR3 is 14 amino acids. The CDR3 sequence: CASSLSSVEETQYF. The CDR3 DNA reads as TGTGCCAGCAGCTTGAGTTCGGTAGAAGAGACCCAGTACTTC.

The rearrangement links TRBV5-6 to TRBJ2-1, with 9 bases that match TRBD2. V shed 6 bases and J 7 bases; nucleotides not matched to a gene: 14. Germline loops: CDR1 SGHDT, CDR2 YYEEEE. The length of the CDR3 is 16 residues. The CDR3, as DNA: TGTGCCAGCATTGTGTTGCGAAGCGGGAGGATTAATGAGCAGTTCTTC. Its translation is CASIVLRSGRINEQFF.

The chain joins TRBV7-9 to TRBJ1-2, with 7 nucleotides matching TRBD1. V trimming: 3 bases; J trimming: 2 bases; junction bases outside the gene matches: 9. In germline, CDR1 is SEHNR, CDR2 FQNEAQ (reference sequence). The CDR3 sequence is 16 residues long. The CDR3 protein is CASSLVDRHENYGYTF. For the CDR3, the DNA is TGTGCCAGCAGCTTGGTGGACAGGCATGAAAACTATGGCTACACCTTC.

The chain recombines TRBV7-2 with TRBJ2-1; D is unclear. The CDR3 totals 12 residues. Trimming left V 5 bases short and J 6 bases short, with 8 bases between. Germline V gene sequence: CDR1 SGHTA, CDR2 FQGNSA. The chain's CDR3 is CASSTDVNEQFF. DNA of the CDR3: TGTGCCAGCAGCACCGACGTCAATGAGCAGTTCTTC.

This clonotype was counted between two and nine times. The gene calls are TRBV7-2 and TRBJ2-6; D may correspond to TRBD1 or TRBD2 (5 bases each). V was cut by 5 bases and J by 14 bases, with 16 bases left in between. The CDR3 is 13 amino acids. The germline V gene has CDR1 SGHTA and CDR2 FQGNSA. For the CDR3, the DNA is TGTGCCAGCAGCCTCCGGGACCCCCCGCTCCTGACTTTC. Its protein is CASSLRDPPLLTF. Drawing the rest from reference TRBV7-2 and TRBJ2-6, the complete variable domain is GAGVSQSPSNKVTEKGKDVELRCDPISGHTALYWYRQSLGQGLEFLIYFQGNSAPDKSGLPSDRFSAERTGGSVSTLTIQRTQQEDSAVYLCASSLRDPPLLTFGAGSRLTVL.

This clonotype was counted a few times. V is TRBV5-5 and J is TRBJ2-7, with D tentatively TRBD2 (6 bases). This CDR3 comprises 15 residues. Germline V CDR1 and CDR2: SGHKS, YYEKEE (reference sequence). The V and J ends lost 0 bases and 3 bases respectively, with 13 bases between them. The chain's CDR3 is CASSLAIGSVYEQYF. As DNA, the CDR3 is TGTGCCAGCAGCTTGGCCATCGGGAGCGTCTACGAGCAGTACTTC.

This clonotype was found many times. DNA for the CDR3: TGTGCCAGCAGCTTGGGGGGAGGTCAGCCCCAGCATTTT. Translation gives CASSLGGGQPQHF. The gene calls are TRBV7-3 and TRBJ1-5, with D possibly being TRBD1 (5 bases). Between the trimmed V and J ends, which lost 3 bases and 6 bases, there was a span of 9 bases. The length of the CDR3 is 13 residues. The germline V gene encodes CDR1 SGHTA and CDR2 FQGTGA.

The chain couples TRBV29-1 to TRBJ1-2, with 9 bases that match TRBD1. Germline CDR1 and CDR2: SQVTM and ANQGSEA. This CDR3 is 14 amino acids long. The V and J ends lost 7 bases and 4 bases, in that order; junction bases with no gene match: 10. CDR3 loop: CSATTGGEGYGYTF. DNA of the CDR3: TGCAGCGCAACCACAGGGGGCGAGGGCTATGGCTACACCTTC. Based on the CDR3 plus reference TRBV29-1 and TRBJ1-2, the full variable domain is SAVISQKPSRDICQRGTSLTIQCQVDSQVTMMFWYRQQPGQSLTLIATANQGSEATYESGFVIDKFPISRPNLTFSTLTVSNMSPEDSSIYLCSATTGGEGYGYTFGSGTRLTVV.

J is TRBJ2-5 and V is TRBV5-6, with unresolved D. The CDR3 has 15 residues. CDR1 is SGHDT and CDR2 is YYEEEE in the germline V gene. The V end was cut by 0 bases, the J end by 3 bases, with 12 bases between. This CDR3 is CASSLARAVEETQYF. The CDR3 nucleotides are TGTGCCAGCAGCTTGGCTAGGGCGGTCGAAGAGACCCAGTACTTC.